Described below is a single T cell receptor (beta chain) sequence and its context. The target of this receptor is not known. Base qualities were left out, and no much larger clone turns up one base away. Genomic DNA was extracted from sorted cells for sequencing of the TCRbeta CDR3 region. The immunoSEQ Assay was used for sequencing of TCRbeta CDR3 regions. In TCRdb, the immuneACCESS table is reduced to in-frame sequences with V and J assigned. These tables do not hold every clone; where another copy was compared, an unresolved V gene accounts for under half, and the others remain unexplained. The sample table holds tens of thousands of clones, of which 87% were seen once. The ten most abundant clones make up roughly 4.9% of the sample. This sample was included in a study of OX40 agonist ivuxolimab in advanced cancers. About the full investigation: Ivuxolimab, which targeted the costimulatory receptor OX40 (CD134), was an agonistic, fully human IgG2 monoclonal antibody. Intravenous ivuxolimab was administered to patients every 2 weeks at six dose levels: 0.01, 0.1, 0.3, 1.5, 3 and 10 mg/kg. Among the 52 dose-escalation patients, around 19 had hepatocellular carcinoma, roughly 15 melanoma, 9 renal cell carcinoma and 9 head and neck cancer. The dose-escalation cohort was about 86% male with a mean age of roughly 60 years, ranging from roughly 20 to 80. Patients were allowed to have had prior anti-PD-1, anti-PD-L1 or anti-CTLA-4 therapy, and around 37% of the dose-escalation patients had previously received checkpoint inhibitors. Partial responses occurred in three dose-escalation patients, of whom one had hepatocellular carcinoma and two had cutaneous melanoma. Peripheral TCRbeta sequencing was intended to test whether TCR sequence diversity was altered and clonal T-cell expansion was caused by ivuxolimab. The paper reports the monotherapy dose-escalation portion (N ≈ 50 patients) of the phase I ivuxolimab trial. Broader findings and caveats from the paper: The antigen specificity of the clonally expanded peripheral T cells was not determined. After ivuxolimab, CD8+ T cells had more expanded clones than CD4+ T cells on average. Low levels of normalized T-cell clonal expansion were also seen in some patients who did not respond. In the 0.1-3.0 mg/kg groups, partial responders had among the lowest normalized peripheral clonal expansion, particularly in CD8+ T cells. At doses from 0.1 to 3.0 mg/kg, clonal expansion was seen in both CD4+ and CD8+ blood T cells between baseline and week 6.

Taken from the germline V gene, the CDR1 and CDR2 loops are SNHLY and FYNNEI. The CDR3 spans 14 residues, from the cysteine through the phenylalanine. Just the 42-base CDR3 DNA is kept, in frame starting at base 1. V is cut by 4 bases and J by 7 bases, and the space between the germline ends is 16 bases. Patients with autoimmune disease history or receiving systemic immunosuppression were excluded from the trial. In every dose cohort, peripheral blood was drawn for TCR sequencing at baseline, cycle 4 day 1, and cycle 7 day 1. The samples were taken from a phase I, first-in-human, multicenter, open-label dose-escalation trial of ivuxolimab. Adults with locally advanced or metastatic head and neck squamous cell, hepatocellular, melanoma or renal cell carcinoma were enrolled in the trial. Before TCR sequencing, CD4+ T cells and CD8+ T cells were sorted from peripheral blood as separate populations.

The chain uses TRBV2 and TRBJ1-1; the D gene is unclear. This receptor was obtained from an adult with an advanced solid tumor such as melanoma, head and neck, liver or kidney cancer. The sample consisted of CD4+ or CD8+ T cells sorted from blood, taken in a trial of the OX40 agonist ivuxolimab. The CDR3 amino acid sequence is: CASSGLGGVGEAFF. The DNA sequence follows: TGTGCCAGCAGTGGGCTAGGTGGAGTTGGTGAAGCTTTCTTT.